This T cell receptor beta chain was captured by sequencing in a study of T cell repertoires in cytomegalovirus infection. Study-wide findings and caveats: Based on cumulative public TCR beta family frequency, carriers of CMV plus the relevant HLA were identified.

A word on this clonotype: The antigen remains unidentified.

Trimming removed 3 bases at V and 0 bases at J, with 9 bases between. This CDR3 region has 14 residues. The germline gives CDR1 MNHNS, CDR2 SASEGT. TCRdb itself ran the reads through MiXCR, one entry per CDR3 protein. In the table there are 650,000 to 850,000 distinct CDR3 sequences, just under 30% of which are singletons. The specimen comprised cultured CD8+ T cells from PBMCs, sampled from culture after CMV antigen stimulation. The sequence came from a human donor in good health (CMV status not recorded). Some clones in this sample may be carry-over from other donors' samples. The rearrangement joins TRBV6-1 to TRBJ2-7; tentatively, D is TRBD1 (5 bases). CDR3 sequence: CASSDTGASYEQYF. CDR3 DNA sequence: TGTGCCAGCAGTGATACAGGTGCCTCCTACGAGCAGTACTTC.